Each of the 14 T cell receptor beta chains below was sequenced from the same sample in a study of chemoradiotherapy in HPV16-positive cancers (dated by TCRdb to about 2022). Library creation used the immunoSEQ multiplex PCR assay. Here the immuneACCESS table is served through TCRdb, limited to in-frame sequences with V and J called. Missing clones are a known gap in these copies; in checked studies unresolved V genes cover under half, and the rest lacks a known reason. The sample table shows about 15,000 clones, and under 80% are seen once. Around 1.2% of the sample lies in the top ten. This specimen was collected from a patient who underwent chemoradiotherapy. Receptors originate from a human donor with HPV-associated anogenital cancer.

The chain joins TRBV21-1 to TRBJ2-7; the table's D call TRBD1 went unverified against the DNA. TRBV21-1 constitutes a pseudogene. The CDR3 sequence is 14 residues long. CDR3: CASISYSMIYEQYF. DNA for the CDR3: TGTGCCAGCATTTCCTACAGCATGATCTACGAGCAGTACTTC.

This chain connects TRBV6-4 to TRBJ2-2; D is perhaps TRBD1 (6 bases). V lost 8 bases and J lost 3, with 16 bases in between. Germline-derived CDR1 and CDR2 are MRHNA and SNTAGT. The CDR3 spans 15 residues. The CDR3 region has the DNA TGTGCCAGCGGGGAACAGGGTGCGGACACCGGGGAGCTGTTTTTT. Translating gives CASGEQGADTGELFF.

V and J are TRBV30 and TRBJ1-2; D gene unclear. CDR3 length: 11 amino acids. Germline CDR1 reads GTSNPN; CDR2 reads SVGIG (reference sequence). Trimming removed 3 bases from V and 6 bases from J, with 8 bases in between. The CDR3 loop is CAWSPPDGYTF. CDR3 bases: TGTGCCTGGAGCCCCCCGGATGGCTACACCTTC. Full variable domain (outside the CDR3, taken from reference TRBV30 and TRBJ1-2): SQTIHQWPATLVQPVGSPLSLECTVEGTSNPNLYWYRQAAGRGLQLLFYSVGIGQISSEVPQNLSASRPQDRQFILSSKKLLLSDSGFYLCAWSPPDGYTFGSGTRLTVV.

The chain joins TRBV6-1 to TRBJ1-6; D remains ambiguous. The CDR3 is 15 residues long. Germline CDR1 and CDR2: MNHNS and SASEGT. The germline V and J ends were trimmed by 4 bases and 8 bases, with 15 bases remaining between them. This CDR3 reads CASSAQQGSYSPLHF. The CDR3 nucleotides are TGTGCCAGCAGTGCTCAACAAGGGAGTTATTCACCCCTCCACTTT.

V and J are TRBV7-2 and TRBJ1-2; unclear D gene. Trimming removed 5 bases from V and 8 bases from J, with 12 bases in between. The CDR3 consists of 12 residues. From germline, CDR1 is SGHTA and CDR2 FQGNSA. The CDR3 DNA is TGTGCCAGCAGCCCGTTCGGGGAAGGCTACACCTTC. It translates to CASSPFGEGYTF.

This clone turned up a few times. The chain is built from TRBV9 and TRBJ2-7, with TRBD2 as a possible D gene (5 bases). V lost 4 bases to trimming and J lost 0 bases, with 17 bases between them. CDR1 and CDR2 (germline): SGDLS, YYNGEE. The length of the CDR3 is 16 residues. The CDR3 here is CASSPRRSLSSYEQYF. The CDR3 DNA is TGTGCCAGCAGCCCTCGGAGGAGTCTCAGCTCCTACGAGCAGTACTTC.

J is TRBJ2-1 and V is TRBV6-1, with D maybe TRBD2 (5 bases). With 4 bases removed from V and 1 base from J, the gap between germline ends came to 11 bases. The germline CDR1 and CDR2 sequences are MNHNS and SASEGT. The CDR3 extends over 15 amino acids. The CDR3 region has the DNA TGTGCCAGCAGTGGGACTTCTTTATCCTACAATGAGCAGTTCTTC. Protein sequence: CASSGTSLSYNEQFF.

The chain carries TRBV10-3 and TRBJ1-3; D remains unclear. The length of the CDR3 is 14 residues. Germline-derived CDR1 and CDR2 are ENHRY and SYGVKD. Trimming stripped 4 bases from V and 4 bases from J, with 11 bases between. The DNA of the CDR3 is TGTGCCATCAGTGGGGGTCATCTCGGAAACACCATATATTTT. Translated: CAISGGHLGNTIYF.

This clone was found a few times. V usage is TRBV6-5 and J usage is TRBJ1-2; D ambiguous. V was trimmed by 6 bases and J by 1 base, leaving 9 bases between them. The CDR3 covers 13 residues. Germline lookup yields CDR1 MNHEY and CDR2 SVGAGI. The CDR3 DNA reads TGTGCCAGCAGCCGAACCTATAACTATGGCTACACCTTC. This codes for CASSRTYNYGYTF.

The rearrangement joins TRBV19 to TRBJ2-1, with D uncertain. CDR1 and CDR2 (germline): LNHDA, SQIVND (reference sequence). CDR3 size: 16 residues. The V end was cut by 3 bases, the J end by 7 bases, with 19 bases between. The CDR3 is CASSMVLLQLQNEQFF. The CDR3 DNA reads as TGTGCCAGTAGTATGGTGCTGTTACAGCTTCAGAATGAGCAGTTCTTC.

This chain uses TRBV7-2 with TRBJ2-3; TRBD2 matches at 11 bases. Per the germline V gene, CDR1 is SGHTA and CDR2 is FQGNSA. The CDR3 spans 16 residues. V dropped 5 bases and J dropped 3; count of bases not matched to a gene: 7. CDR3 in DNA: TGTGCCAGCAGCCCACCCTTAGCGGGGGGGACAGATACGCAGTATTTT. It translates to CASSPPLAGGTDTQYF. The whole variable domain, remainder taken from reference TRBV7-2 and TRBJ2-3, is GAGVSQSPSNKVTEKGKDVELRCDPISGHTALYWYRQSLGQGLEFLIYFQGNSAPDKSGLPSDRFSAERTGGSVSTLTIQRTQQEDSAVYLCASSPPLAGGTDTQYFGPGTRLTVL.

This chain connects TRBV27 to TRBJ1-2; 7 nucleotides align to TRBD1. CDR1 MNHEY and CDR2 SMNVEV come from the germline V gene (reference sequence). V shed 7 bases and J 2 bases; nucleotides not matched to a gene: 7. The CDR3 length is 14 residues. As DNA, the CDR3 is TGTGCCAGCAAAGGGGGCCGGGGGAACTATGGCTACACCTTC. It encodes CASKGGRGNYGYTF.

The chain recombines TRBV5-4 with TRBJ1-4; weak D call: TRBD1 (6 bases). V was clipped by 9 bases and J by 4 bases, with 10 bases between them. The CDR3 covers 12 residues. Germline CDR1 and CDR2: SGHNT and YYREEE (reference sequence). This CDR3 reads CATGDINEKLFF. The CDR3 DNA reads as TGTGCCACAGGGGACATTAATGAAAAACTGTTTTTT.

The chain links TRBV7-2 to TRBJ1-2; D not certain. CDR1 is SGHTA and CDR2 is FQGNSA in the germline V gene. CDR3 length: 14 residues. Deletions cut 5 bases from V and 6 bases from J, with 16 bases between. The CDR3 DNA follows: TGTGCCAGCAGCCGGCCTGGGAGTTCGGATGGCTACACCTTC. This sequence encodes CASSRPGSSDGYTF.